Listed below are T cell receptor beta chains from one sample, sequenced in a study of cytomegalovirus exposure and HLA in healthy donors. The protocol was immunoSEQ multiplex PCR, while the TCRdb copy is restricted to in-frame clones and leaves out a portion. Of some 150,000 clones listed, 79% were seen once; the top ten hold approximately 6.3%. Sequenced input: PBMCs. The source of these receptors is a woman between 35 and 50 years old in good health and CMV-seropositive. The CDR3 runs from the conserved cysteine through the conserved F or W. A D gene is named only where the DNA matches it firmly. The listing skips clone size in some rows; elsewhere it reads once, few, many or a size class.

j_call d_call v_call clone_size cdr3_aa cdr3_nt
TRBJ2-1 - TRBV6-5 once CASSYFQLYNEQFF TGTGCCAGCAGTTACTTTCAACTCTACAATGAGCAGTTCTTC
TRBJ2-7 TRBD1 TRBV10-2 - CASSEQGVYEQYF TGCGCCAGCAGTGAGCAGGGGGTCTACGAGCAGTACTTC
TRBJ1-2 - TRBV7-9 - CSSSLTTEGYTF TGTTCCAGCAGCTTAACCACTGAGGGCTACACCTTC
TRBJ1-1 - TRBV6-6 - CASSSGTPEAFF TGTGCCAGCAGTTCCGGGACTCCTGAAGCTTTCTTT
TRBJ2-1 TRBD2 TRBV7-2 - CASSPTKRGGVNEQFF TGTGCCAGCAGCCCCACCAAGCGGGGGGGCGTCAATGAGCAGTTCTTC
TRBJ1-2 TRBD1 TRBV5-4 - CASTFWTGDYGYTF TGTGCCAGCACCTTCTGGACAGGCGACTATGGCTACACCTTC
TRBJ2-7 TRBD1 TRBV6-5 - CASRTTGVRYEQYF TGTGCCAGCAGGACTACAGGGGTCAGATACGAGCAGTACTTC
TRBJ1-3 - TRBV5-1 - CASSLSQGLGNTIYF TGCGCCAGCAGCTTGTCGCAGGGCCTTGGAAACACCATATATTTT
TRBJ2-7 TRBD2 TRBV28 - CASSSSGGVTYEQYF TGTGCCAGCAGTTCTAGCGGGGGTGTAACCTACGAGCAGTACTTC
TRBJ2-3 - TRBV9 - CASNSGANPSTDTQYF TGTGCCAGCAACTCAGGGGCAAATCCTAGCACAGATACGCAGTATTTT
TRBJ2-7 TRBD1 TRBV5-1 - CASSRQGRYEQYF TGCGCCAGCAGTCGACAGGGGCGATACGAGCAGTACTTC
TRBJ2-1 TRBD2 TRBV10-3 - CAISEGLAPGDNEQFF TGTGCCATCAGTGAGGGACTAGCCCCAGGAGACAATGAGCAGTTCTTC
TRBJ2-3 TRBD2 TRBV6-1 - CASSARGSGGPTDTQYF TGTGCCAGCAGTGCCCGAGGTAGCGGGGGTCCCACAGATACGCAGTATTTT
TRBJ2-2 - TRBV19 - CASSPTPQGTGELFF TGTGCCAGTAGTCCCACGCCCCAGGGCACCGGGGAGCTGTTTTTT
TRBJ2-3 TRBD2 TRBV2 - CASSLGLAGTDTQYF TGTGCCAGCAGCCTGGGACTAGCGGGCACAGATACGCAGTATTTT
TRBJ1-1 - TRBV29-1 - CSVTEVVLGTEAFF TGCAGCGTAACGGAGGTAGTATTAGGGACTGAAGCTTTCTTT
TRBJ1-5 TRBD1 TRBV15 few CATSSVTGLNQPQHF TGTGCCACCAGCAGTGTGACAGGGCTCAATCAGCCCCAGCATTTT
TRBJ1-5 - TRBV27 few CASSFSSNQPQHF TGTGCCAGCAGTTTCTCCAGCAATCAGCCCCAGCATTTT
TRBJ1-5 - TRBV28 - CASTPGSVANQPQHF TGTGCCAGCACCCCGGGGTCCGTCGCAAATCAGCCCCAGCATTTT
TRBJ2-7 - TRBV6-6 - CASSSNPSRDTEQYF TGTGCCAGCAGTTCGAACCCCTCCCGGGACACCGAGCAGTACTTC
TRBJ2-2 - TRBV10-2 few CASSDNRLVPGELFF TGCGCCAGCAGTGATAATAGATTGGTCCCCGGGGAGCTGTTTTTT
TRBJ1-4 TRBD1 TRBV6-1 few CASGGQTTNEKLFF TGTGCCAGCGGGGGACAGACAACTAATGAAAAACTGTTTTTT
TRBJ1-5 - TRBV6-1 few CASSEGTANQPQHF TGTGCCAGCAGTGAAGGGACAGCGAATCAGCCCCAGCATTTT
TRBJ2-5 TRBD1 TRBV5-1 - CASSWETGETQYF TGCGCCAGCAGCTGGGAGACAGGGGAGACCCAGTACTTC
TRBJ2-7 - TRBV27 - CASRRTGLAPSYEQYF TGTGCCAGCAGGAGGACAGGACTAGCCCCCTCCTACGAGCAGTACTTC
TRBJ2-1 TRBD2 TRBV28 - CASSLLAGGEQFF TGTGCCAGCAGTCTGCTAGCGGGGGGGGAGCAGTTCTTC
TRBJ1-2 TRBD1 TRBV28 - CASSLITGFTGGHGYTF TGTGCCAGCAGTTTAATCACTGGTTTTACAGGGGGGCATGGCTACACCTTC
TRBJ1-4 - TRBV6-5 - CASRSEKLFF TGTGCCAGCAGGAGTGAAAAACTGTTTTTT
TRBJ1-1 - TRBV20-1 few CSVSDTEAFF TGCAGTGTATCGGACACTGAAGCTTTCTTT
TRBJ2-3 - TRBV7-9 - CASSPQRQTSTDTQYF TGTGCCAGCAGTCCTCAGAGACAGACTAGCACAGATACGCAGTATTTT
TRBJ2-1 TRBD1 TRBV4-1 - CASSPRGQGFYNEQFF TGCGCCAGCAGCCCGAGGGGACAGGGTTTCTACAATGAGCAGTTCTTC
TRBJ2-7 - TRBV6-5 - CASSYLGPQEQYF TGTGCCAGCAGTTACTTGGGGCCCCAGGAGCAGTACTTC
TRBJ1-3 - TRBV4-1 few CASSQIPGSKGNTIYF TGCGCCAGCAGCCAAATCCCGGGGAGTAAAGGAAACACCATATATTTT
TRBJ1-1 - TRBV9 - CASSGGRGETEAFF TGTGCCAGCAGCGGGGGAAGGGGCGAGACTGAAGCTTTCTTT
TRBJ2-5 TRBD2 TRBV6-1 few CASDQTSGAETQYF TGTGCCAGCGATCAGACTAGCGGGGCAGAGACCCAGTACTTC
TRBJ2-7 TRBD1 TRBV28 - CASTSGTDAYEQYF TGTGCCAGCACCTCGGGGACAGACGCCTACGAGCAGTACTTC
TRBJ2-3 - TRBV5-1 once CASSLDSFLTDTQYF TGCGCCAGCAGCTTGGATAGCTTTCTCACAGATACGCAGTATTTT
TRBJ2-3 TRBD2 TRBV9 - CASSATSGGATDTQYF TGTGCCAGCAGCGCTACTAGCGGGGGGGCCACAGATACGCAGTATTTT
TRBJ2-7 - TRBV9 once CASSVQPLYEQYF TGTGCCAGCAGCGTACAACCCCTATACGAGCAGTACTTC
TRBJ1-1 - TRBV6-1 - CASTGTLNTEAFF TGTGCCAGCACAGGGACATTAAACACTGAAGCTTTCTTT
TRBJ1-6 - TRBV7-2 - CASSFRVRSPLHF TGTGCCAGCAGCTTCAGGGTCAGGTCACCCCTCCACTTT
TRBJ1-3 TRBD1 TRBV5-1 - CASSSGQEIGNTIYF TGCGCCAGCAGCTCGGGACAGGAGATTGGAAACACCATATATTTT
TRBJ2-5 TRBD1 TRBV7-6 - CASSVIGQGAETQYF TGTGCCAGCAGCGTCATCGGACAGGGGGCAGAGACCCAGTACTTC
TRBJ1-1 - TRBV9 - CASSAQGSREAFF TGTGCCAGCAGCGCTCAGGGATCTCGTGAAGCTTTCTTT
TRBJ2-2 - TRBV11-2 - CASSLVVTGDTGELFF TGTGCCAGCAGCTTAGTGGTAACGGGGGACACCGGGGAGCTGTTTTTT
TRBJ1-5 TRBD1 TRBV6-1 - CASGPTGANQPQHF TGTGCCAGCGGCCCAACAGGGGCCAATCAGCCCCAGCATTTT